This entry describes one T cell receptor (beta chain). The sample belongs to a study of OX40 agonist ivuxolimab in advanced cancers. Study summary: Ivuxolimab, an antibody acting as an agonist of OX40 (CD134), was used to treat patients.

Profiled with immunoSEQ multiplex PCR; TCRdb holds only in-frame clones, not every one. The top ten clones hold roughly 3.2% of a sample with more than 60,000 clones, around four fifths of them seen once. This TCR derives from an adult with an advanced solid tumor such as melanoma, head and neck, liver or kidney cancer. This sample comprised CD4+ or CD8+ T cells sorted from blood, obtained in a trial of the OX40 agonist ivuxolimab.

CDR3 in DNA: TGTGCCAGCAGCTCCTCCGCAGGGACTGAAGCTTTCTTT. It specifies CASSSSAGTEAFF. V usage is TRBV11-3 and J usage is TRBJ1-1; a possible D gene is TRBD1 (5 bases). Germline assignment: CDR1 SGHNT and CDR2 YENEEA. V dropped 4 bases and J dropped 5 bases, with 11 bases sitting between them. The CDR3 spans 13 residues. Variable domain in full (rest from reference TRBV11-3 and TRBJ1-1): EAGVVQSPRYKIIEKKQPVAFWCNPISGHNTLYWYLQNLGQGPELLIRYENEEAVDDSQLPKDRFSAERLKGVDSTLKIQPAELGDSAVYLCASSSSAGTEAFFGQGTRLTVV.